This passage covers 14 T cell receptor beta chains from one sample sequenced in a study of blood T cell repertoires in COVID-19. Here immunoSEQ multiplex PCR was the method, and the copy in TCRdb shows in-frame clones only, minus some. The table records approximately 200,000 clones, 75% to 85% of them present only once. The material sequenced was PBMCs or T cells enriched from blood (not recorded which). The receptor set was obtained from a middle-aged man who had recovered from COVID-19.

This chain uses TRBV12-3 or TRBV12-4 with TRBJ2-3, with D tentatively TRBD2 (5 bases). Deletions cut 6 bases from V and 2 bases from J, with 6 bases between. CDR3 length: 12 residues. The CDR3 sequence is CASREATDTQYF. Written as DNA, the CDR3 is TGTGCCAGCAGGGAGGCCACAGATACGCAGTATTTT.

The chain has TRBV29-1 and TRBJ1-3, with D perhaps TRBD1 (6 bases). This CDR3 contains 12 residues. The ends were cut back, 4 bases at V and 2 bases at J, with 6 bases in the middle. In germline, CDR1 is SQVTM, CDR2 ANQGSEA. CDR3 DNA: TGCAGCGTTGGACAGGCTGGAAACACCATATATTTT. Translated, it gives CSVGQAGNTIYF. Together with reference TRBV29-1 and TRBJ1-3, the CDR3 gives the full variable domain: SAVISQKPSRDICQRGTSLTIQCQVDSQVTMMFWYRQQPGQSLTLIATANQGSEATYESGFVIDKFPISRPNLTFSTLTVSNMSPEDSSIYLCSVGQAGNTIYFGEGSWLTVV.

The V call is TRBV7-3, the J call TRBJ2-5; D uncertain. The V and J ends lost 2 bases and 0 bases respectively, with 4 bases between them. The V gene's germline CDR1 is SGHTA and CDR2 FQGTGA. This CDR3 contains 13 residues. In DNA, the CDR3 is TGTGCCAGCAGCTTATTATACCAAGAGACCCAGTACTTC. This codes for CASSLLYQETQYF.

The chain combines TRBV6-5 with TRBJ1-2; TRBD1 agrees at 9 bases. The CDR3 totals 14 residues. Per germline, CDR1 MNHEY and CDR2 SVGAGI. With 6 bases clipped from V and 3 bases from J, the junction kept 5 bases outside the gene matches. As DNA, the CDR3 is TGTGCCAGCAGCATAGGACAGGGGTACTATGGCTACACCTTC. Its protein product is CASSIGQGYYGYTF.

J is TRBJ1-1 and V is TRBV2; TRBD1 matches at 7 bases. The germline V gene has CDR1 SNHLY and CDR2 FYNNEI. V trimming: 7 bases; J trimming: 7 bases; junction bases outside the gene matches: 3. The CDR3 covers 11 residues. In DNA, the CDR3 is TGTGCCAGCAATCAGGGGGGTGAAGCTTTCTTT. This gives the protein CASNQGGEAFF.

This rearrangement joins TRBV5-5 to TRBJ1-6, with D tentatively TRBD1 (5 bases). Germline V lookup: CDR1 SGHKS, CDR2 YYEKEE (reference sequence). The CDR3 runs to 15 residues. V lost 4 bases and J lost 9, with 17 bases in between. The CDR3 reads CASSTRTRGSSPLHF. CDR3 bases: TGTGCCAGCAGCACCCGGACGCGGGGGAGTTCACCCCTCCACTTT.

CDR3: CASSPTGTGNTIYF. The CDR3 DNA is TGTGCCAGCAGCCCTACCGGGACAGGGAACACCATATATTTT. This chain connects TRBV3-1 (or the pseudogene TRBV3-2) to TRBJ1-3; 9 bases agree with TRBD1. In germline, CDR1 is LGHDT, CDR2 YNNKEL (reference sequence). CDR3 length: 14 residues. V was clipped by 4 bases and J by 7 bases; unmatched bases: 5.

The chain couples TRBV4-1 to TRBJ2-1; 10 bases line up with TRBD2. Germline loops: CDR1 MGHRA, CDR2 YSYEKL. V lost 4 bases to trimming and J lost 4 bases; unmatched junction nucleotides: 4. This CDR3 is 15 amino acids long. The CDR3 bases are TGCGCCAGCAGCCCGAAGCGGGGGGGTTACAATGAGCAGTTCTTC. Its protein product is CASSPKRGGYNEQFF.

This chain links TRBV19 with TRBJ1-2, with D uncertain. Germline V gives CDR1 LNHDA, CDR2 SQIVND (reference sequence). V was trimmed by 5 bases and J by 1 base, leaving 11 bases between them. The CDR3 totals 14 residues. The CDR3 region is CASSLTGFNYGYTF. CDR3 DNA: TGTGCCAGTAGTCTCACGGGTTTTAACTATGGCTACACCTTC. Looking up the rest from reference TRBV19 and TRBJ1-2 gives the full variable domain: DGGITQSPKYLFRKEGQNVTLSCEQNLNHDAMYWYRQDPGQGLRLIYYSQIVNDFQKGDIAEGYSVSREKKESFPLTVTSAQKNPTAFYLCASSLTGFNYGYTFGSGTRLTVV.

The V gene is TRBV7-2, the J gene TRBJ2-7; the D gene is possibly TRBD1 (5 bases). CDR1 is SGHTA, CDR2 FQGNSA, per germline. V was clipped by 4 bases and J by 7 bases, with 14 bases between them. This CDR3 has 13 amino acids. The CDR3 nucleotides are TGTGCCAGCAGCTCCCCCGGCAGGGAAGAGCAGTACTTC. It specifies CASSSPGREEQYF.

The chain carries TRBV6-1 and TRBJ1-1; no firm D call. Germline V gives CDR1 MNHNS, CDR2 SASEGT. The CDR3 covers 13 residues. Trimming shortened V by 2 bases and J by 1 base, and 5 bases separated the two germline ends. The CDR3 sequence: CASSEHRNTEAFF. In nucleotides, the CDR3 is TGTGCCAGCAGTGAACACAGGAACACTGAAGCTTTCTTT.

The gene calls are TRBV2 and TRBJ2-5; no definite D call. V lost 3 bases and J lost 7, with 9 bases in between. The CDR3 totals 12 residues. CDR1 SNHLY and CDR2 FYNNEI come from the germline V gene. Here the CDR3 reads CASSEVGMTQYF. Here the CDR3 DNA reads TGTGCCAGCAGTGAGGTCGGTATGACCCAGTACTTC.

The V and J genes are TRBV29-1 and TRBJ2-4; D possibly corresponds to TRBD2 (7 bases). CDR1 and CDR2 (germline): SQVTM, ANQGSEA. V dropped 4 bases and J dropped 3 bases, with 16 bases sitting between them. There are 15 residues in the CDR3. CDR3 residues: CSVGGEGGGKNIQYF. The CDR3 DNA is TGCAGCGTTGGAGGAGAGGGAGGGGGCAAAAACATTCAGTACTTC.

The V call is TRBV19, the J call TRBJ1-3, with TRBD1 as a possible D gene (5 bases). With 5 bases removed from V and 1 base from J, the gap between germline ends came to 18 bases. Germline V gives CDR1 LNHDA, CDR2 SQIVND (reference sequence). The CDR3 totals 17 residues. The chain's CDR3 is CASSAQLRVPSGNTIYF. CDR3 coding DNA: TGTGCCAGTAGTGCCCAACTCAGGGTACCTTCTGGAAACACCATATATTTT.